Below are 30 T cell receptor beta chains sequenced from a single sample in a study of monozygotic twins with inflammatory bowel disease. Reanalyzing the 5' RACE reads, TCRdb keeps one entry per CDR3 protein, without DNA. Its table records some 170,000 distinct CDR3 sequences. Sequencing was carried out using blood. The source is a human donor with ulcerative colitis or Crohn's disease, or a healthy co-twin of an affected twin (not recorded which).

The J gene is TRBJ2-1, the V gene TRBV18; TCRdb calls TRBD2, which cannot be checked without DNA. There are 11 residues in the CDR3. Germline V gene data show CDR1 as KGHSH and CDR2 as LQKENI. The CDR3 loop reads CASSREFLQFF.

The rearrangement links TRBV19 to TRBJ2-2. Looked up from germline, CDR1 is LNHDA and CDR2 is SQIVND (reference sequence). This CDR3 comprises 15 residues. CDR3 region: CTSSIGLTNTGELFF.

V and J are TRBV21-1 and TRBJ1-1. TRBV21-1 corresponds to a pseudogene. The length of the CDR3 is 16 residues. The CDR3 is CASTAGGGEGHTEAFF.

The chain joins TRBV20-1 to TRBJ2-7. Germline CDR1 DFQATT, CDR2 SNEGSKA (reference sequence). This CDR3 region has 14 residues. This CDR3 reads CSALIPRGPYEQYF.

The rearrangement uses TRBV7-2 and TRBJ2-1; the TRBD2 assignment by TCRdb is unverifiable without DNA. In germline, CDR1 is SGHTA, CDR2 FQGNSA. The CDR3 is made up of 12 amino acids. The CDR3 region is CASRGLVPSAAF.

The genes are TRBV7-9 and TRBJ1-4. Germline lookup yields CDR1 SEHNR and CDR2 FQNEAQ (reference sequence). This CDR3 is 15 amino acids long. CDR3 sequence: CASSSNTATNEKLFF. The complete variable domain, with remaining parts taken from reference TRBV7-9 and TRBJ1-4, reads DTGVSQNPRHKITKRGQNVTFRCDPISEHNRLYWYRQTLGQGPEFLTYFQNEAQLEKSRLLSDRFSAERPKGSFSTLEIQRTEQGDSAMYLCASSSNTATNEKLFFGSGTQLSVL.

V usage is TRBV7-2 and J usage is TRBJ2-5; TCRdb's D call of TRBD1 is untestable without DNA. This CDR3 has 19 residues. Germline CDR1 and CDR2: SGHTA and FQGNSA. The CDR3 sequence: CASSLARGGAIGVQETQYF.

The chain links TRBV11-2 to TRBJ1-5; no DNA is available, so the TRBD1 call from TCRdb remains unchecked. The CDR3 runs 17 residues. Per the germline V gene, CDR1 is SGHAT and CDR2 is FQNNGV. This chain's CDR3 is CASSLVFRVDSNQPQHF.

The rearrangement uses TRBV20-1 and TRBJ2-5. CDR3 length equals 14 residues. Germline CDR1 reads DFQATT; CDR2 reads SNEGSKA (reference sequence). The chain's CDR3 is CSAPEESPQETQYF.

The chain recombines TRBV28 with TRBJ2-7; without DNA, the TCRdb call of TRBD1 cannot be checked. The length of the CDR3 is 15 residues. The germline gives CDR1 MDHEN, CDR2 SYDVKM. This CDR3 is CASSSLGQGSYEQYF.

V is TRBV6-5 and J is TRBJ1-6; TCRdb lists TRBD1, though no DNA is available to test this call. Germline CDR1 MNHEY, CDR2 SVGAGI. The CDR3 is 16 amino acids. The CDR3 sequence is CASRYPRARANLPLHF.

V is TRBV30 and J is TRBJ2-5; TCRdb returns TRBD1, unconfirmable since there is no DNA. This CDR3 spans 14 amino acids. Germline V lookup: CDR1 GTSNPN, CDR2 SVGIG (reference sequence). This CDR3 reads CAWRRGPAGETQYF.

The chain links TRBV11-1 to TRBJ2-1; with no DNA, the TCRdb D assignment of TRBD2 cannot be verified. The CDR3 has 18 amino acids. CDR1 and CDR2 from the germline V gene are SGHAT and FQDESV (reference sequence). CDR3 loop: CASSSNTGTSGSIYEQFF.

The J gene is TRBJ2-1, the V gene TRBV28; checking the TCRdb D call of TRBD1 is not possible without DNA. The length of the CDR3 is 13 residues. The germline V gene encodes CDR1 MDHEN and CDR2 SYDVKM. The CDR3 reads CASRLRGNNEQFF.

V and J are TRBV2 and TRBJ1-2; TCRdb's assignment of TRBD1 cannot be checked, as there is no DNA. This CDR3 has 15 amino acids. The germline V gene has CDR1 SNHLY and CDR2 FYNNEI. The CDR3 is CASYDAQGVRYGYTF.

This rearrangement joins TRBV5-6 to TRBJ2-3; the D call of TRBD2 rests on TCRdb alone, since no DNA is present to check it. The length of the CDR3 is 14 residues. The germline V gene has CDR1 SGHDT and CDR2 YYEEEE. The CDR3 loop reads CASSHSGGGDTQYF.

The V gene is TRBV6-5, the J gene TRBJ2-1; the TRBD2 assignment by TCRdb is unverifiable without DNA. This CDR3 is built from 16 residues. Germline CDR1 and CDR2: MNHEY and SVGAGI. The CDR3 loop reads CASSYQGPSLRDEQFF.

The chain joins TRBV9 to TRBJ2-1; TCRdb picks TRBD2, but there is no DNA to check that call. The CDR3 contains 18 residues. The germline gives CDR1 SGDLS, CDR2 YYNGEE. This chain's CDR3 is CASSVARTSGSLTDEQFF.

The gene calls are TRBV28 and TRBJ2-5; the D gene TCRdb calls, TRBD2, cannot be checked with no DNA. CDR3 size: 16 residues. Looked up from germline, CDR1 is MDHEN and CDR2 is SYDVKM. The CDR3 is CASSLISGRVAKTQYF.

The rearrangement joins TRBV12-3 or TRBV12-4 to TRBJ2-7; TCRdb names TRBD2, which stays unverified in the absence of DNA. CDR3 length: 14 amino acids. CDR3 residues: CDSSLVSVGGEQYF.

The V call is TRBV29-1, the J call TRBJ2-3; TCRdb proposes TRBD2, but this gene call is untestable without DNA. The length of the CDR3 is 14 residues. Germline CDR1 reads SQVTM; CDR2 reads ANQGSEA. The CDR3 sequence: CSVGASGNTDTQYF.

The chain employs TRBV28 and TRBJ2-5; TCRdb's assignment of TRBD1 cannot be checked, as there is no DNA. This CDR3 contains 13 residues. CDR1 is MDHEN and CDR2 is SYDVKM in the germline V gene. CDR3 sequence reads: CASTVGGRGTQYF. Looking up the rest from reference TRBV28 and TRBJ2-5 gives the full variable domain: DVKVTQSSRYLVKRTGEKVFLECVQDMDHENMFWYRQDPGLGLRLIYFSYDVKMKEKGDIPEGYSVSREKKERFSLILESASTNQTSMYLCASTVGGRGTQYFGPGTRLLVL.

The rearrangement links TRBV10-3 to TRBJ2-2; TCRdb's D call of TRBD1 is untestable without DNA. CDR1 ENHRY and CDR2 SYGVKD come from the germline V gene. This CDR3 spans 15 amino acids. The CDR3 reads CAIIATGGRTGELFF.

The V and J genes are TRBV18 and TRBJ2-1; TCRdb lists TRBD1, though no DNA is available to test this call. The V gene's germline CDR1 is KGHSH and CDR2 LQKENI. The CDR3 length is 15 residues. The CDR3: CASSPLAITLDEQFF.

This chain links TRBV5-1 with TRBJ2-7; TCRdb designates TRBD1, a call that cannot be tested without DNA. Germline CDR1 is SGHRS and CDR2 is YFSETQ. The CDR3 length is 14 residues. CDR3 protein: CASSPTGTDHEQYF.

CDR3 amino acids: CASRFSPRGPGTEAFF. The rearrangement links TRBV6-5 to TRBJ1-1; the TCRdb D gene call, TRBD1, has no DNA to confirm it. The CDR3 totals 16 residues. Germline loops: CDR1 MNHEY, CDR2 SVGAGI.

This rearrangement joins TRBV24-1 to TRBJ2-1; with no DNA, the TCRdb D assignment of TRBD2 cannot be verified. The CDR3 runs to 12 residues. Looked up from germline, CDR1 is KGHDR and CDR2 is SFDVKD. The CDR3 loop is CATNNGKNEQFF.

The V call is TRBV5-6, the J call TRBJ1-5. Germline CDR1 SGHDT, CDR2 YYEEEE. CDR3 length: 14 amino acids. The CDR3 sequence: CASSFWAYHQPQHF.

V usage is TRBV24-1 and J usage is TRBJ1-4; the TRBD1 assignment by TCRdb is unverifiable without DNA. Germline CDR1 is KGHDR and CDR2 is SFDVKD. The CDR3 totals 16 residues. The CDR3 loop reads CATSDSGTATNEKLFF.

The V gene is TRBV12-3 or TRBV12-4, the J gene TRBJ2-7; TCRdb returns TRBD1, unconfirmable since there is no DNA. This CDR3 contains 14 residues. CDR3 residues: CASSLRQGRSEQYF.